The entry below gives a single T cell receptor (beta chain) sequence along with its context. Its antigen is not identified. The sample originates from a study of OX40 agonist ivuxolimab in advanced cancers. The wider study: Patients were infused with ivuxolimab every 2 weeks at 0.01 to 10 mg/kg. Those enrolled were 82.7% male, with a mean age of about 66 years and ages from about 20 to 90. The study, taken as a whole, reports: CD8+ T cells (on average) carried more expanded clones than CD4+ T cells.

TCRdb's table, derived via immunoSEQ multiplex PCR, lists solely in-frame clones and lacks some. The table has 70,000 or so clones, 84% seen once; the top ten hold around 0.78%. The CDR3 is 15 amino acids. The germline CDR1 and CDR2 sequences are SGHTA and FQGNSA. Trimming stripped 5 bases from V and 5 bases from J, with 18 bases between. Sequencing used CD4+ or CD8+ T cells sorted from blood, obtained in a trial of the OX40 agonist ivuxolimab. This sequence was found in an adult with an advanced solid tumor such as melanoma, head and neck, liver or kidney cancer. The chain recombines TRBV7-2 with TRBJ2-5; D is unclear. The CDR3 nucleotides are TGTGCCAGCAGCCCTGTGGCTAGTCGCGTGGAGACCCAGTACTTC. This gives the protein CASSPVASRVETQYF. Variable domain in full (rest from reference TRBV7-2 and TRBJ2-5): GAGVSQSPSNKVTEKGKDVELRCDPISGHTALYWYRQSLGQGLEFLIYFQGNSAPDKSGLPSDRFSAERTGGSVSTLTIQRTQQEDSAVYLCASSPVASRVETQYFGPGTRLLVL.